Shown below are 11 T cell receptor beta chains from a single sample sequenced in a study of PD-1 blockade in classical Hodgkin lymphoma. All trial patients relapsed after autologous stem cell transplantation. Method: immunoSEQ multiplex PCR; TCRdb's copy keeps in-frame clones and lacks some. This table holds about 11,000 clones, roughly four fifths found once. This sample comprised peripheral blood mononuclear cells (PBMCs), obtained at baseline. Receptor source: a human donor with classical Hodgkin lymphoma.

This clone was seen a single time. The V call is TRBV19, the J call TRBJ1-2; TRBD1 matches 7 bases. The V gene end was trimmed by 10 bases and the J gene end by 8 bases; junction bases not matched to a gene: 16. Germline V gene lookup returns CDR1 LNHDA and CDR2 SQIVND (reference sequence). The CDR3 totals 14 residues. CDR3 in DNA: TGTGCCACCCAGGACAGGATGCGCCTGGGGGGCTACACCTTC. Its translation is CATQDRMRLGGYTF. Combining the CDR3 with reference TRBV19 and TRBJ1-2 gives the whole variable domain DGGITQSPKYLFRKEGQNVTLSCEQNLNHDAMYWYRQDPGQGLRLIYYSQIVNDFQKGDIAEGYSVSREKKESFPLTVTSAQKNPTAFYLCATQDRMRLGGYTFGSGTRLTVV.

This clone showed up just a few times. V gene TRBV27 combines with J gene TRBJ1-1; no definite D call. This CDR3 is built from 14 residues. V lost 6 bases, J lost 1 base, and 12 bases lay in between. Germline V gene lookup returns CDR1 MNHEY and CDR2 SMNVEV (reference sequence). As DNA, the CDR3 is TGTGCCAGCAGGGCAGAGGAGGGGAACACTGAAGCTTTCTTT. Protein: CASRAEEGNTEAFF.

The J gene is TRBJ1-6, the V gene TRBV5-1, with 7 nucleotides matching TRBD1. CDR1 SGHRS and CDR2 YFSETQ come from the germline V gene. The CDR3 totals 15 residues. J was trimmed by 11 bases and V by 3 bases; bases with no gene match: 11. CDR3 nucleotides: TGCGCCAGCAGCTCGGCACAGGGGAAGGGTGCACCCCTCCACTTT. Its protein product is CASSSAQGKGAPLHF.

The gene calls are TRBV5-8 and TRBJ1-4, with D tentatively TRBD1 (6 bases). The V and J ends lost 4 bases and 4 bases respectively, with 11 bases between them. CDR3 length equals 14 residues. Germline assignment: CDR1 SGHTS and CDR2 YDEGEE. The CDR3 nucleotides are TGTGCCAGCAGCCAGGGACACATTAATGAAAAACTGTTTTTT. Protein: CASSQGHINEKLFF.

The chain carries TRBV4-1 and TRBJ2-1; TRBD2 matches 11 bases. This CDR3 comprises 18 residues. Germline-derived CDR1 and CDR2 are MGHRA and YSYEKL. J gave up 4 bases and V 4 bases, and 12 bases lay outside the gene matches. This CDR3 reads CASSPDGTSGDLYNEQFF. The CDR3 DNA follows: TGCGCCAGCAGCCCTGACGGGACTAGCGGAGACTTATACAATGAGCAGTTCTTC.

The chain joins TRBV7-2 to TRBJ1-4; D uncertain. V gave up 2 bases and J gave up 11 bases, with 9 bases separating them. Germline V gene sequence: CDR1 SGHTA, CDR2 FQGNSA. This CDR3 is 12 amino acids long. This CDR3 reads CASSLFKQKLFF. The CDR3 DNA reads TGTGCCAGCAGCTTATTTAAACAGAAACTGTTTTTT.

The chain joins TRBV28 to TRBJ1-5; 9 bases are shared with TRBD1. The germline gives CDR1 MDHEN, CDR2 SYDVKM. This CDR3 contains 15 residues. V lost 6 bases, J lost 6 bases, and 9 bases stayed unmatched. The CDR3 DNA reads TGTGCCAGCAGCCCTACAGGGGGCGCGTCTCAGCCCCAGCATTTT. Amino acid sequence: CASSPTGGASQPQHF.

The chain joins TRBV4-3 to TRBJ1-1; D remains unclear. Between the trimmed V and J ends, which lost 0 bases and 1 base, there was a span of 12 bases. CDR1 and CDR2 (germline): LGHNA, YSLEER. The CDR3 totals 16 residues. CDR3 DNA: TGCGCCAGCAGCCAAGAAGGAGGTGCCCAGAACACTGAAGCTTTCTTT. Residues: CASSQEGGAQNTEAFF.

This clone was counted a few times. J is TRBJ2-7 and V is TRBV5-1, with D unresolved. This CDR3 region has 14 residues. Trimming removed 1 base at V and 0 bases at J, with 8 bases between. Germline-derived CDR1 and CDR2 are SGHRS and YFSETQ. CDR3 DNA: TGCGCCAGCAGCTTGCCTAGTTCCTCCTACGAGCAGTACTTC. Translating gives CASSLPSSSYEQYF.

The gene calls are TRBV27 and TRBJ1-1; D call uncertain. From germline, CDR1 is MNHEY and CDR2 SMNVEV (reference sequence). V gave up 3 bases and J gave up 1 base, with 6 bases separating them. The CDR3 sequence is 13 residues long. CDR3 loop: CASSFAGNTEAFF. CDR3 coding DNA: TGTGCCAGCAGTTTTGCAGGGAACACTGAAGCTTTCTTT.

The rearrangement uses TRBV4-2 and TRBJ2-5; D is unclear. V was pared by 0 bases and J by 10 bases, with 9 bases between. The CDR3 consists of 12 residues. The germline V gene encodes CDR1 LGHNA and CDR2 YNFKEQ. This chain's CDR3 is CASSQDGRIQYF. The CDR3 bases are TGTGCCAGCAGCCAAGATGGGCGAATCCAGTACTTC.